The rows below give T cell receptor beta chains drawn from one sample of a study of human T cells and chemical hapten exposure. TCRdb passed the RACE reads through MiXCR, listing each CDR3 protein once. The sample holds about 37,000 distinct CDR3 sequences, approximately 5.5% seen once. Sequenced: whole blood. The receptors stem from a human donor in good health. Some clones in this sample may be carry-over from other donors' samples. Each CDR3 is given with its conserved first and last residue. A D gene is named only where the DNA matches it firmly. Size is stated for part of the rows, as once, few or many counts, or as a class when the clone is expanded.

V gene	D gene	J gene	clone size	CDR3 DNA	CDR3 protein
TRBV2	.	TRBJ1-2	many	TGTGCCAGCAGTGACAGATATGGCTACACCTTC	CASSDRYGYTF
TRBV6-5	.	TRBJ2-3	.	TGTGCCAGCAGTTACTCGGGGCAGATGGCAGATACGCAGTATTTT	CASSYSGQMADTQYF
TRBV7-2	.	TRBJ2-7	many	TGTGCCAGCAGCTTAGAGTCTCCGGCGTTAGCGCGAAGCTCCTACGAGCAGTACTTC	CASSLESPALARSSYEQYF
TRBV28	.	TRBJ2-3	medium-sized	TGTGCCAGCAGTTCTCCCTACACGTTACGCAGCACAGATACGCAGTATTTT	CASSSPYTLRSTDTQYF
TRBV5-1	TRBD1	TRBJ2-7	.	TGCGCCAGCAGCTTGGCCCCGGGACAGGGTTCCTACGAGCAGTACTTC	CASSLAPGQGSYEQYF
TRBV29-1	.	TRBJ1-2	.	TGCAGCGCTGCTCCCACAGGGCTCTATGGCTACACCTTC	CSAAPTGLYGYTF
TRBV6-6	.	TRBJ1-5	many	TGTGCCAGCAGCCGATTTACTAGGGGGAATCAGCCCCAGCATTTT	CASSRFTRGNQPQHF
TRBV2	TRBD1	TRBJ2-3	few	TGTGCCAGCACCAGACAGGGGGCGGGAGATACGCAGTATTTT	CASTRQGAGDTQYF
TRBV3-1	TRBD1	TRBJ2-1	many	TGTGCCAGCAGCCTACAGGGACAGGGACGGGATGAGCAGTTCTTC	CASSLQGQGRDEQFF
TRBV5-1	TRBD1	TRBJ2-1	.	TGCGCCAGCAGCTGGGCGGGACAGGGGGCGAGGGACCACTACAATGAGCAGTTCTTC	CASSWAGQGARDHYNEQFF
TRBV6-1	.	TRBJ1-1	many	TGTGCCAGCAGTGAAGAGTGGGGAAGCGTCACTGAAGCTTTCTTT	CASSEEWGSVTEAFF
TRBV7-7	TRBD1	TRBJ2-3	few	TGTGCCAGCAGCCCGCAACCCGTAGACAGGGGCACAGATACGCAGTATTTT	CASSPQPVDRGTDTQYF
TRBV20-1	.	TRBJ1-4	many	TGCAGTGCTAGGCCCGTTTCTAATGAAAAACTGTTTTTT	CSARPVSNEKLFF
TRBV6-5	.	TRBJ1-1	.	TGTGCCAGCAGTTACACAATTAGAGTTAGGAACACTGAAGCTTTCTTT	CASSYTIRVRNTEAFF
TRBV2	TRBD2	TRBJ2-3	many	TGTGCCAGCAGGACGGGACTAGCGGGACTAAAAAAAGGGGATACGCAGTATTTT	CASRTGLAGLKKGDTQYF
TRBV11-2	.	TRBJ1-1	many	TGTGCCAGCAGCTTTACCCAGAGCACTGAAGCTTTCTTT	CASSFTQSTEAFF
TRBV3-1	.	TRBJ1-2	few	TGTGCCAGCAGCCAAGTAGTGGGGGATAATGGCTACACCTTC	CASSQVVGDNGYTF
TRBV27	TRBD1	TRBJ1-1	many	TGTGCCAGCAGTTGGACAGGGAACACTGAAGCTTTCTTT	CASSWTGNTEAFF
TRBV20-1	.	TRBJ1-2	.	TGCAGTGCTAGAGATAGCGGGACGAATAGCTATGGCTACACCTTC	CSARDSGTNSYGYTF
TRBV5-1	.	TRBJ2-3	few	TGCGCCAGCAGCTTGGCCGGAACAGGGTTGAGTACAGATACGCAGTATTTT	CASSLAGTGLSTDTQYF
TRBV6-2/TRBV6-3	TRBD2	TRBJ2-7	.	TGTGCCAGCAGGCTCACTAGCGGGTCCTACGAGCAGTACTTC	CASRLTSGSYEQYF
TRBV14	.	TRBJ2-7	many	TGTGCCAGCAGCCAGGGCGGAGCCTACGAGCAGTACTTC	CASSQGGAYEQYF
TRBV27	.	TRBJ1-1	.	TGTGCCAGCAGTTTATCAGGGACAAGAACTGAAGCTTTCTTT	CASSLSGTRTEAFF
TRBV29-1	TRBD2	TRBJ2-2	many	TGCAGCGTTGGGACTAGCAGGCGCGGGGAGCTGTTTTTT	CSVGTSRRGELFF
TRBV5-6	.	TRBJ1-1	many	TGTGCCAGCAGCTGGGGCGGGGGATTGAACACTGAAGCTTTCTTT	CASSWGGGLNTEAFF
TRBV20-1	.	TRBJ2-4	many	TGCAGTGCTACAGCGTCCTCCGAAAACATTCAGTACTTC	CSATASSENIQYF
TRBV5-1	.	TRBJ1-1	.	TGCGCCAGCAGCTTGGTGGGGGTAGGCACTGAAGCTTTCTTT	CASSLVGVGTEAFF
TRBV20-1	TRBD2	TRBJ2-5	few	TGCAGTGCTTCTAGCGGGGGGGTACAAGAGACCCAGTACTTC	CSASSGGVQETQYF
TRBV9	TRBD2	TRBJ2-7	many	TGTGCCAGCAGCGAGGGGAGCGGGAAAAGGAACGAGCAGTACTTC	CASSEGSGKRNEQYF
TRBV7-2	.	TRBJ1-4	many	TGTGCCAGCAGCCCAAGAGCAACTAATGAAAAACTGTTTTTT	CASSPRATNEKLFF
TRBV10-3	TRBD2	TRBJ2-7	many	TGTGCCATCAGAGCCAATCCTAGCGGGGGGGCCGGTTCCTACGAGCAGTACTTC	CAIRANPSGGAGSYEQYF
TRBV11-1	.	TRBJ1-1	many	TGTGCCAGCAGCTTATACAGGGAAACTGAAGCTTTCTTT	CASSLYRETEAFF
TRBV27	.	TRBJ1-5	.	TGTGCCAGCAGTTCATCAGGGAATCAGCCCCAGCATTTT	CASSSSGNQPQHF
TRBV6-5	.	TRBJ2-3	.	TGTGCCAGCAGATCAACTACAGATACGCAGTATTTT	CASRSTTDTQYF
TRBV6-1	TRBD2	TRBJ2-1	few	TGTGCCAGCCCGCTCCAGGCGGGAGGGGCTCTGGATGAGCAGTTCTTC	CASPLQAGGALDEQFF
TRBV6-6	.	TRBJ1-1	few	TGTGCCAGCACCTACATAGAGAACACTGAAGCTTTCTTT	CASTYIENTEAFF